The source of this T cell receptor (beta chain) is a study of shared clonotypes between healthy human individuals. The donors, all of them Caucasian adults, lived in Nashville, Tennessee. Naive CD45RA+ and memory CD45RA-negative subsets were split from CD4+ cells. General study results and limits: Only blood samples were collected, and tissue repertoires likely differ. An anticipated effect of sequencing depth on clonotype sharing among donors was recognized.

The CDR3 covers 15 residues. The germline V and J ends were trimmed by 0 bases and 0 bases, with 7 bases remaining between them. CDR1 SGHRS and CDR2 YFSETQ come from the germline V gene. Regarding this clone: The antigen remains unidentified. This same CDR3 is encoded by further DNA sequences in the sample.

Here immunoSEQ multiplex PCR was the method, and the copy in TCRdb shows in-frame clones only, minus some. The repertoire consists of about 520,000 clones, with more than 95% occurring once and the leading ten covering approximately 0.06%. This clonotype was sampled from a woman between 25 and 40 years old in good health. The sequenced material came from naive CD4+ T cells sorted from blood. Noted subset: CD45RA+ positively selected. V gene TRBV5-1 combines with J gene TRBJ1-5; D uncertain. In nucleotides, the CDR3 is TGCGCCAGCAGCTTGGTCGGAGATAGCAATCAGCCCCAGCATTTT. As protein: CASSLVGDSNQPQHF.